This entry lists 18 T cell receptor beta chains sequenced from one sample in a study of blood T cell repertoires in COVID-19. Using immunoSEQ multiplex PCR, the repertoire was profiled, and TCRdb retains in-frame clones only, with some absent. The repertoire holds under 100,000 clones, with around three quarters as singletons. The specimen sequenced was peripheral blood. These receptors came from an elderly woman with active or convalescent COVID-19.

CDR3 residues: CASSLVGVSNEKLFF. The CDR3, as DNA: TGTGCCAGCAGCTTGGTAGGGGTTTCCAATGAAAAACTGTTTTTT. V gene TRBV5-4 combines with J gene TRBJ1-4, with D tentatively TRBD1 (5 bases). The germline V gene has CDR1 SGHNT and CDR2 YYREEE (reference sequence). V was shortened by 0 bases and J by 5 bases, with 11 bases between the two germline ends. The CDR3 sequence is 15 residues long.

This clone has only a few counts. The V call is TRBV9, the J call TRBJ1-3; D gene ambiguous. Trimming removed 3 bases at V and 0 bases at J, with 10 bases between. Germline V gene data show CDR1 as SGDLS and CDR2 as YYNGEE. This CDR3 region has 15 residues. The CDR3 here is CASSAGTVSGNTIYF. Written as DNA, the CDR3 is TGTGCCAGCAGCGCCGGTACTGTCTCTGGAAACACCATATATTTT.

The chain links TRBV4-2 to TRBJ2-2, with TRBD2 matching 9 bases. This CDR3 is built from 17 residues. CDR1 LGHNA and CDR2 YNFKEQ come from the germline V gene. Trimming took 0 bases from V and 7 from J; bases not matched to a gene: 9. The chain's CDR3 is CASSQDQFAGGFGELFF. DNA of the CDR3: TGTGCCAGCAGCCAAGATCAGTTCGCGGGGGGGTTCGGGGAGCTGTTTTTT.

The rearrangement joins TRBV6-6 to TRBJ2-2, with a possible D match to TRBD1 (6 bases). Trimming left V 5 bases short and J 2 bases short, with 18 bases between. CDR1 and CDR2 (germline): MNHNY, SVGAGI (reference sequence). CDR3 size: 17 residues. The CDR3 reads CASSRTEDRLNTGELFF. As DNA, the CDR3 is TGTGCCAGCAGTCGAACAGAGGACAGACTAAACACCGGGGAGCTGTTTTTT.

This clone was detected only once. The V and J genes are TRBV7-2 and TRBJ2-7; 8 bases fit TRBD1. There are 13 residues in the CDR3. The V and J ends lost 4 bases and 5 bases, in that order; junction bases with no gene match: 4. Looked up from germline, CDR1 is SGHTA and CDR2 is FQGNSA. CDR3 loop: CASSYRTGHEQYF. The CDR3 bases are TGTGCCAGCAGCTATAGGACAGGGCACGAGCAGTACTTC.

This clone showed up just a few times. The V gene is TRBV7-8, the J gene TRBJ2-2; D gene uncertain. CDR3 length: 13 amino acids. The germline V and J ends were trimmed by 1 base and 6 bases, with 6 bases remaining between them. The V gene's germline CDR1 is SGHVS and CDR2 FQNEAQ. CDR3 region: CASSLDGAGELFF. CDR3 DNA sequence: TGTGCCAGCAGCTTAGACGGAGCCGGGGAGCTGTTTTTT.

The chain recombines TRBV7-9 with TRBJ1-1; D call uncertain. The V end was cut by 4 bases, the J end by 0 bases, with 12 bases between. This CDR3 is built from 15 residues. CDR1 is SEHNR and CDR2 is FQNEAQ in the germline V gene (reference sequence). The CDR3 region is CASSSLPRMNTEAFF. The CDR3 nucleotides are TGTGCCAGCAGCTCCCTACCGAGGATGAACACTGAAGCTTTCTTT.

The rearrangement uses TRBV2 and TRBJ2-2, with D possibly being TRBD2 (6 bases). CDR1 and CDR2 (germline): SNHLY, FYNNEI. V was cut by 0 bases and J by 7 bases, with 12 bases left in between. This CDR3 has 15 amino acids. CDR3 region: CASSEARGAGGELFF. DNA of the CDR3: TGTGCCAGCAGTGAAGCGCGCGGGGCGGGCGGGGAGCTGTTTTTT.

The chain joins TRBV12-3 or TRBV12-4 to TRBJ2-3, with 8 bases lining up with TRBD2. V lost 6 bases to trimming and J lost 2 bases; unmatched junction nucleotides: 1. The CDR3 covers 13 residues. The CDR3 region has the DNA TGTGCCAGCAGGACTAGCGCCACAGATACGCAGTATTTT. It codes for CASRTSATDTQYF.

This clone was seen at least ten times. The chain couples TRBV4-3 to TRBJ2-2; D call uncertain. V lost 0 bases and J lost 7, with 6 bases in between. Germline CDR1 and CDR2: LGHNA and YSLEER. This CDR3 spans 13 amino acids. CDR3 region: CASSQDPRGELFF. CDR3 nucleotide sequence: TGCGCCAGCAGCCAAGACCCTCGCGGGGAGCTGTTTTTT.

This clone was observed many times. The rearrangement joins TRBV2 to TRBJ1-2, with D unclear. CDR1 and CDR2 from the germline V gene are SNHLY and FYNNEI. The CDR3 length is 14 residues. The V and J ends lost 6 bases and 7 bases respectively, with 18 bases between them. The chain's CDR3 is CASSAVSGSFGYTF. The DNA of the CDR3 is TGTGCCAGCAGCGCGGTCAGTGGGAGTTTTGGCTACACCTTC.

The rearrangement links TRBV6-2 or TRBV6-3 to TRBJ1-1, with 11 bases aligning to TRBD1. The CDR3 spans 17 residues. The germline gives CDR1 MNHEY, CDR2 SVGEGT. The junction had 8 bases not matched to a gene; V was cut back by 2 bases and J by 3 bases. CDR3 sequence (DNA): TGTGCCAGCAGTTACCCCCTAGGGACAGGGGGAGACACTGAAGCTTTCTTT. Amino acid sequence: CASSYPLGTGGDTEAFF.

This clone was picked up one time. J is TRBJ2-1 and V is TRBV19; tentatively, D is TRBD2 (7 bases). From germline, CDR1 is LNHDA and CDR2 SQIVND (reference sequence). The CDR3 sequence is 14 residues long. Trimming left V 1 base short and J 8 bases short, with 12 bases between. The CDR3 here is CASSIVGGRDEQFF. CDR3 DNA sequence: TGTGCCAGTAGTATAGTCGGGGGGCGGGATGAGCAGTTCTTC.

This clone was counted at least ten times. The V and J genes are TRBV6-2 or TRBV6-3 and TRBJ2-2, with a tentative D call TRBD1 (6 bases). This CDR3 has 15 residues. CDR1 is MNHEY and CDR2 is SVGEGT in the germline V gene. With 5 bases removed from V and 3 bases from J, the gap between germline ends came to 13 bases. CDR3 sequence (DNA): TGTGCCAGCAGTCTACAGGGACCGGACACCGGGGAGCTGTTTTTT. Residues: CASSLQGPDTGELFF.

The V call is TRBV15, the J call TRBJ1-4; D might be TRBD1 (6 bases). The germline V and J ends were trimmed by 0 bases and 6 bases, with 11 bases remaining between them. The germline V gene encodes CDR1 LNHNV and CDR2 YYDKDF (reference sequence). The CDR3 is 15 amino acids. CDR3 protein: CATSRERGRDEKLFF. In DNA form, the CDR3 reads TGTGCCACCAGCAGAGAGCGGGGGCGGGATGAAAAACTGTTTTTT.

This clone has just a few counts. The CDR3 DNA follows: TGTGCCAGCAGTCCGGACAGGGCCTACGAGCAGTACTTC. It encodes CASSPDRAYEQYF. The chain has TRBV12-3 or TRBV12-4 and TRBJ2-7, with 8 positions matching TRBD1. V lost 5 bases and J lost 2; bases outside the gene matches: 2. The CDR3 spans 13 residues.

V usage is TRBV25-1 and J usage is TRBJ1-2; TRBD1 might be the D (5 bases). This CDR3 contains 18 residues. The V gene's germline CDR1 is MGHDK and CDR2 SYGVNS. V dropped 1 base and J dropped 6 bases, with 24 bases sitting between them. CDR3 loop: CASSEWSQGGEEKDGYTF. The CDR3 DNA reads TGTGCCAGCAGTGAATGGAGTCAGGGTGGTGAGGAAAAGGATGGCTACACCTTC.

This chain's CDR3 is CASSKNRGQVGITGELFF. The CDR3 bases are TGTGCCAGTAGTAAGAATAGGGGACAGGTTGGAATTACCGGGGAGCTGTTTTTT. The V and J genes are TRBV19 and TRBJ2-2; 8 bases map to TRBD1. This CDR3 has 18 amino acids. Germline CDR1 reads LNHDA; CDR2 reads SQIVND (reference sequence). After removal of 4 bases from V and 5 bases from J, the junction contained 15 bases not matched to a gene.